The 22 T cell receptor beta chains below were found in one sample sequenced in a study of OX40 agonist ivuxolimab in advanced cancers. This table comes from immunoSEQ multiplex PCR, and its TCRdb copy is limited to in-frame clones, with some not included. The sample contains some 66,000 clones, less than 85% of which appear only once. This specimen consisted of CD4+ or CD8+ T cells sorted from blood, obtained in a trial of the OX40 agonist ivuxolimab. These receptors were taken from an adult with an advanced solid tumor such as melanoma, head and neck, liver or kidney cancer.

The V gene is TRBV18, the J gene TRBJ1-2; D gene unclear. V was shortened by 3 bases and J by 5 bases, with 10 bases between the two germline ends. This CDR3 region has 13 residues. Germline lookup yields CDR1 KGHSH and CDR2 LQKENI. DNA for the CDR3: TGTGCCAGCTCACCCCACCCCTCGTATGGCTACACCTTC. It encodes CASSPHPSYGYTF.

This rearrangement joins TRBV6-1 to TRBJ1-3, with a possible D match to TRBD1 (6 bases). The V end lost 10 bases, the J end lost 2 bases, and 18 bases lay between the germline ends. There are 15 residues in the CDR3. Germline lookup yields CDR1 MNHNS and CDR2 SASEGT. As DNA, the CDR3 is TGTGCCATTGGGAGGACAGTTGGCCCTGGAAACACCATATATTTT. It is translated as CAIGRTVGPGNTIYF.

The J gene is TRBJ1-1, the V gene TRBV6-6; 8 bases match TRBD1. The CDR3 contains 13 residues. Germline V gene lookup returns CDR1 MNHNY and CDR2 SVGAGI (reference sequence). V lost 4 bases to trimming and J lost 8 bases; unmatched junction nucleotides: 6. The CDR3 nucleotides read TGTGCCAGCAGTTTCGGTCAGGGGGCGGAAGCTTTCTTT. This encodes CASSFGQGAEAFF.

The chain links TRBV9 to TRBJ2-7; 12 bases map to TRBD1. The CDR3 loop spans 17 amino acids. Germline V gene sequence: CDR1 SGDLS, CDR2 YYNGEE. J gave up 6 bases and V 3 bases, and 13 bases lay outside the gene matches. In DNA, the CDR3 is TGTGCCAGCAGCGCCGAACCCCGGGGGACAGGGGGCATCGAGCAGTACTTC. This sequence encodes CASSAEPRGTGGIEQYF. The full variable domain, completed using reference TRBV9 and TRBJ2-7, is DSGVTQTPKHLITATGQRVTLRCSPRSGDLSVYWYQQSLDQGLQFLIQYYNGEERAKGNILERFSAQQFPDLHSELNLSSLELGDSALYFCASSAEPRGTGGIEQYFGPGTRLTVT.

J is TRBJ2-3 and V is TRBV27; 9 nucleotides match TRBD2. V gave up 3 bases and J gave up 8 bases; unmatched junction bases: 6. Looked up from germline, CDR1 is MNHEY and CDR2 is SMNVEV (reference sequence). The CDR3 is 14 amino acids. The chain's CDR3 is CASSFGTSTGTQYF. The CDR3 nucleotides are TGTGCCAGCAGTTTTGGGACTAGCACTGGTACGCAGTATTTT.

The chain is built from TRBV6-1 and TRBJ1-1; D uncertain. CDR3 size: 13 residues. V shed 6 bases and J shed 1 base, with 9 bases lying between them. Germline assignment: CDR1 MNHNS and CDR2 SASEGT. Written as DNA, the CDR3 is TGTGCCAGCAGCCAAGACAAGAACACTGAAGCTTTCTTT. It codes for CASSQDKNTEAFF.

The V and J genes are TRBV7-6 and TRBJ1-4; 7 nucleotides agree with TRBD1. From germline, CDR1 is SGHVS and CDR2 FNYEAQ. Germline trimming cut 4 bases from V and 0 bases from J; bases unmatched to any gene: 2. The CDR3 has 15 amino acids. The CDR3 is CASSSGTATNEKLFF. In DNA form, the CDR3 reads TGTGCCAGCAGCTCTGGGACAGCAACTAATGAAAAACTGTTTTTT.

This sequence joins TRBV5-1 and TRBJ2-7, with D hard to call. The CDR3 contains 14 residues. V lost 3 bases, J lost 4 bases, and 14 bases lay in between. Germline CDR1 and CDR2: SGHRS and YFSETQ. Written as DNA, the CDR3 is TGCGCCAGCAGCTATGGGCGACCGGATTACGAGCAGTACTTC. This sequence encodes CASSYGRPDYEQYF.

In this sample, this clone turned up a few times. V gene TRBV27 combines with J gene TRBJ2-7, with a possible D match to TRBD1 (6 bases). CDR3 length: 17 amino acids. Trimming took 1 base from V and 0 from J, leaving 16 bases between them. The germline CDR1 and CDR2 sequences are MNHEY and SMNVEV (reference sequence). The CDR3 nucleotides read TGTGCCAGCAGTTTATATGGACTCCGACAGGCCTCCTACGAGCAGTACTTC. Translation: CASSLYGLRQASYEQYF.

For the CDR3, the DNA is TGCAGCGTTGACGGACAGGGGGCTGGCGAGCAGTACTTC. This sequence encodes CSVDGQGAGEQYF. This sequence joins TRBV29-1 and TRBJ2-5; TRBD1 matches at 11 bases. The better agreement between TRBJ2-7 and the DNA end casts doubt on the J call. CDR3 length: 13 residues. Germline V gives CDR1 SQVTM, CDR2 ANQGSEA.

The chain carries TRBV2 and TRBJ1-5; 10 bases are a match to TRBD1. Germline trimming cut 4 bases from V and 4 bases from J; bases unmatched to any gene: 1. This CDR3 is 14 amino acids long. Germline values: CDR1 SNHLY, CDR2 FYNNEI. CDR3 nucleotide sequence: TGTGCCAGCAGTGGGACAGGGGGTAATCAGCCCCAGCATTTT. It encodes CASSGTGGNQPQHF.

This chain uses TRBV30 with TRBJ1-2; 8 bases match TRBD1. The trim removed 0 bases at V and 2 bases at J, leaving 5 bases unmatched. The CDR3 contains 15 residues. Germline V gives CDR1 GTSNPN, CDR2 SVGIG (reference sequence). CDR3 sequence reads: CAWSVRNRGNYGYTF. In nucleotides, the CDR3 is TGTGCCTGGAGTGTCCGGAACAGGGGGAACTATGGCTACACCTTC.

The V call is TRBV19, the J call TRBJ2-3; no firm D call. The CDR3 runs 14 residues. From germline, CDR1 is LNHDA and CDR2 SQIVND (reference sequence). V was cut by 3 bases and J by 2 bases, with 9 bases left in between. The CDR3 coding sequence is TGTGCCAGTAGTATGCTTTTACTCACAGATACGCAGTATTTT. This codes for CASSMLLLTDTQYF.

The rearrangement links TRBV20-1 to TRBJ1-2; D is uncertain. Trimming shortened V by 4 bases and J by 7 bases, and 4 bases separated the two germline ends. Germline lookup yields CDR1 DFQATT and CDR2 SNEGSKA (reference sequence). The CDR3 contains 9 residues. The DNA of the CDR3 is TGCAGTGCTAAGAGTGGCTACACCTTC. Its translation is CSAKSGYTF.

The gene calls are TRBV6-1 and TRBJ2-6; the D is unclear. This CDR3 region has 18 residues. The V gene's germline CDR1 is MNHNS and CDR2 SASEGT. V was clipped by 1 base and J by 0 bases, with 13 bases between them. Here the CDR3 DNA reads TGTGCCAGCAGTGAAGGGGCGGCTCTATTCTCTGGGGCCAACGTCCTGACTTTC. This sequence encodes CASSEGAALFSGANVLTF.

J is TRBJ2-6 and V is TRBV11-3; possibly TRBD2 for D (6 bases). Looked up from germline, CDR1 is SGHNT and CDR2 is YENEEA. The CDR3 extends over 16 amino acids. V gave up 5 bases and J gave up 2 bases, with 13 bases separating them. The chain's CDR3 is CASSPRWEAGANVLTF. The DNA of the CDR3 is TGTGCCAGCAGCCCGAGGTGGGAGGCTGGGGCCAACGTCCTGACTTTC.

This rearrangement joins TRBV19 to TRBJ1-1; tentative D call: TRBD1 (5 bases). This CDR3 comprises 13 residues. Trimming pared 5 bases from V and 4 bases from J, leaving 11 bases between. In germline, CDR1 is LNHDA, CDR2 SQIVND (reference sequence). The CDR3 reads CASSFGGGTEAFF. CDR3 sequence (DNA): TGTGCCAGTAGTTTCGGGGGGGGCACTGAAGCTTTCTTT.

The chain combines TRBV18 with TRBJ2-3, with a tentative D call TRBD2 (6 bases). V was clipped by 2 bases and J by 0 bases, with 9 bases between them. The CDR3 extends over 15 amino acids. Germline-derived CDR1 and CDR2 are KGHSH and LQKENI. In DNA form, the CDR3 reads TGTGCCAGCTCACCATTAGCGGCTAGCACAGATACGCAGTATTTT. Its translation is CASSPLAASTDTQYF.

The chain employs TRBV7-6 and TRBJ2-6, with D perhaps TRBD1 (6 bases). Trimming removed 1 base at V and 4 bases at J, with 14 bases between. Looked up from germline, CDR1 is SGHVS and CDR2 is FNYEAQ. This CDR3 spans 17 amino acids. In nucleotides, the CDR3 is TGTGCCAGCAGCTTAGAGACAGGCCTTCCCGGGGCCAACGTCCTGACTTTC. It encodes CASSLETGLPGANVLTF.

This clone was seen a few times. This rearrangement joins TRBV4-2 to TRBJ1-1; D may be TRBD1 (6 bases). The CDR3 extends over 16 amino acids. Trimming stripped 3 bases from V and 0 bases from J, with 14 bases between. In germline, CDR1 is LGHNA, CDR2 YNFKEQ. DNA of the CDR3: TGTGCCAGCAGCCAGCCGGACAGAGAACTGAACACTGAAGCTTTCTTT. It encodes CASSQPDRELNTEAFF.

The chain employs TRBV28 and TRBJ2-5; perhaps TRBD2 as D (6 bases). Trimming took off 2 bases at V and 5 bases at J, with 12 bases between the two ends. The CDR3 consists of 14 residues. CDR1 and CDR2 from the germline V gene are MDHEN and SYDVKM. The CDR3 region has the DNA TGTGCCAGCAGTTTAATCGGGGGATCGGAGACCCAGTACTTC. Residues: CASSLIGGSETQYF.

This CDR3 reads CASSFRRGGATDTQYF. In nucleotides, the CDR3 is TGTGCCAGCAGCTTCCGGAGGGGGGGGGCAACAGATACGCAGTATTTT. The chain combines TRBV5-4 with TRBJ2-3; D may be TRBD2 (7 bases). Germline V CDR1 and CDR2: SGHNT, YYREEE (reference sequence). V shed 2 bases and J shed 3 bases, with 16 bases lying between them. This CDR3 spans 16 amino acids.